The 8 T cell receptor beta chains reported below all come from one sample, sequenced in a study of cytomegalovirus exposure and HLA in healthy donors (dated by TCRdb to about 2017). The library was obtained by the immunoSEQ multiplex PCR assay. The clones in this table, taken by TCRdb from immuneACCESS, are in-frame only. Not every clone is retained; where verified, under half of the shortfall comes from an unresolved V gene, and the cause of the rest is unknown. This sample comprises 200,000 or so clones, about 90% of them detected only once. The top ten clones comprise 1% to 1.2% of the sample. Sequences were obtained from PBMCs. The source is a woman aged 18-35 years in good health and CMV-seronegative.

As DNA, the CDR3 is TGTGCTAGTGGACTAACCGGGACAAACTCCTATGGCTACACCTTC. The encoded protein is CASGLTGTNSYGYTF. The rearrangement joins TRBV12-5 to TRBJ1-2; perhaps TRBD1 as D (6 bases). The V end was cut by 6 bases, the J end by 4 bases, with 18 bases between. From germline, CDR1 is LGHNT and CDR2 FRNRAP. This CDR3 comprises 15 residues.

This clone has only one observation. V is TRBV9 and J is TRBJ1-4; 9 bases are a match to TRBD1. The CDR3 totals 14 residues. V lost 2 bases to trimming and J lost 7 bases; unmatched junction nucleotides: 3. Germline CDR1 SGDLS, CDR2 YYNGEE. CDR3 bases: TGTGCCAGCAGCGTGGGGACAGGGTTTGAAAAACTGTTTTTT. Amino acids: CASSVGTGFEKLFF.

The rearrangement joins TRBV28 to TRBJ2-3; D uncertain. Germline V CDR1 and CDR2: MDHEN, SYDVKM. The CDR3 extends over 14 amino acids. V gave up 8 bases and J gave up 2 bases, with 14 bases separating them. This chain's CDR3 is CASLEALHTDTQYF. The CDR3 DNA sequence: TGTGCCAGCCTTGAGGCCCTCCACACAGATACGCAGTATTTT.

The rearrangement joins TRBV6-5 to TRBJ2-3; 9 bases map to TRBD1. V lost 0 bases and J lost 5; bases outside the gene matches: 6. CDR3 length: 16 residues. Germline V gives CDR1 MNHEY, CDR2 SVGAGI. The CDR3 sequence is CASSYSWTGEGDTQYF. The CDR3 coding sequence is TGTGCCAGCAGTTACTCGTGGACAGGGGAGGGAGATACGCAGTATTTT.

The chain carries TRBV5-4 and TRBJ2-5; 13 bases align to TRBD2. Losses at the gene ends were 3 bases for V and 4 bases for J; bases not matched to a gene: 6. CDR3 length: 16 residues. Looked up from germline, CDR1 is SGHNT and CDR2 is YYREEE (reference sequence). The CDR3 bases are TGTGCCAGCAGCTCTCCGACTAGCGGGGGGCTAGAGACCCAGTACTTC. Translated: CASSSPTSGGLETQYF.

This chain joins TRBV27 and TRBJ2-7; unclear D gene. CDR3 length: 13 amino acids. V lost 3 bases and J lost 2, with 8 bases in between. Germline loops: CDR1 MNHEY, CDR2 SMNVEV (reference sequence). The CDR3 sequence: CASSFAQPYEQYF. In nucleotides, the CDR3 is TGTGCCAGCAGTTTCGCACAACCCTACGAGCAGTACTTC.

V gene TRBV6-5 combines with J gene TRBJ2-3; D is possibly TRBD2 (6 bases). CDR1 is MNHEY, CDR2 SVGAGI, per germline. V shed 9 bases and J shed 1 base, with 14 bases lying between them. The CDR3 loop spans 14 amino acids. DNA for the CDR3: TGTGCCAGTAGGAGGGAGCTTGGCACAGATACGCAGTATTTT. Protein product: CASRRELGTDTQYF.

The sample holds many counts of this clone. Other DNA sequences in this specimen translate into the identical CDR3. J is TRBJ2-6 and V is TRBV30; D possibly corresponds to TRBD2 (6 bases). The CDR3 has 16 residues. Trimming removed 5 bases from V and 2 bases from J, with 16 bases in between. The germline V gene encodes CDR1 GTSNPN and CDR2 SVGIG (reference sequence). CDR3: CAWGGGAGTGANVLTF. CDR3 nucleotide sequence: TGTGCCTGGGGCGGAGGGGCGGGGACTGGGGCCAACGTCCTGACTTTC.